One and the same sample provided the 17 T cell receptor beta chains below, sequenced in a study of CD8+ T cells in alopecia areata. Isolated RNA was reverse transcribed into cDNA used as the sequencing template. The table came from immunoSEQ multiplex PCR; TCRdb's copy has only in-frame clones and leaves some out. The data show some 99,000 clones, around two fifths seen once. The source material was CD4+ T cells sorted from blood. The receptors shown here come from a human donor with alopecia areata.

V and J are TRBV14 and TRBJ2-1; 8 bases align to TRBD2. CDR3 length: 15 amino acids. Germline trimming cut 3 bases from V and 4 bases from J; bases unmatched to any gene: 5. Germline CDR1 SGHDN, CDR2 FVKESK. The CDR3 sequence: CASSQRGASYNEQFF. The CDR3 DNA reads TGTGCCAGCAGCCAGCGGGGGGCTAGTTACAATGAGCAGTTCTTC.

This chain uses TRBV23-1 with TRBJ2-3; 13 bases align to TRBD2. TRBV23-1 has ORF status, its function being uncertain. After removal of 4 bases from V and 2 bases from J, the junction contained 3 bases not matched to a gene. The CDR3 is made up of 16 amino acids. CDR3 sequence reads: CASSPGLAGDTDTQYF. The CDR3 DNA reads TGCGCCAGCAGTCCCGGACTAGCGGGAGACACAGATACGCAGTATTTT.

The sample holds a few counts of this clone. V is TRBV29-1 and J is TRBJ2-5, with 11 bases identical to TRBD2. V shed 6 bases and J 5 bases; nucleotides not matched to a gene: 5. Looked up from germline, CDR1 is SQVTM and CDR2 is ANQGSEA. This CDR3 is built from 13 residues. The CDR3 here is CSVTSGSQETQYF. DNA for the CDR3: TGCAGCGTCACTAGCGGGAGTCAGGAGACCCAGTACTTC.

The rearrangement uses TRBV11-2 and TRBJ2-4, with TRBD2 matching over 7 bases. The CDR3 totals 19 residues. Germline V lookup: CDR1 SGHAT, CDR2 FQNNGV. Trimming at V came to 5 bases and at J to 1 base, leaving 17 bases not matched to a gene. CDR3 in amino acids: CASSRGASGLLTAKNIQYF. DNA of the CDR3: TGTGCCAGCAGCCGAGGGGCTAGCGGACTCCTCACGGCCAAAAACATTCAGTACTTC.

This clone has just a few counts. The CDR3: CASSLQPDTGELFF. CDR3 nucleotides: TGCGCCAGCAGCTTGCAACCTGACACCGGGGAGCTGTTTTTT. The chain is built from TRBV5-1 and TRBJ2-2; D unresolved. The V and J ends lost 1 base and 3 bases respectively, with 7 bases between them. CDR1 and CDR2 from the germline V gene are SGHRS and YFSETQ. The CDR3 is made up of 14 amino acids.

This clone showed up just a few times. The chain uses TRBV5-1 and TRBJ1-6; 8 positions match TRBD1. Germline V gene lookup returns CDR1 SGHRS and CDR2 YFSETQ. This CDR3 spans 15 amino acids. V trimming: 4 bases; J trimming: 8 bases; junction bases outside the gene matches: 8. The CDR3 sequence is CASSPWTGKDSPLHF. As DNA, the CDR3 is TGCGCCAGCAGCCCCTGGACAGGGAAGGATTCACCCCTCCACTTT.

The chain employs TRBV5-1 and TRBJ2-1; D is uncertain. The CDR3 consists of 14 residues. From germline, CDR1 is SGHRS and CDR2 YFSETQ. Trimming left V 2 bases short and J 3 bases short, with 9 bases between. The DNA of the CDR3 is TGCGCCAGCAGCTTCCCTTCTAACTACAATGAGCAGTTCTTC. Protein product: CASSFPSNYNEQFF.

The V call is TRBV4-3, the J call TRBJ2-3, with D perhaps assigned TRBD1 or TRBD2 (6 bases each). Germline V gives CDR1 LGHNA, CDR2 YSLEER. The CDR3 loop spans 15 amino acids. The V gene lost 2 bases and the J gene lost 5 bases, with 14 bases spanning the gap. The CDR3 spells CASSQRGVPQDTQYF. CDR3 nucleotides: TGCGCCAGCAGCCAAAGGGGGGTTCCTCAAGATACGCAGTATTTT.

The rearrangement links TRBV5-6 to TRBJ2-7; the D gene is possibly TRBD2 (6 bases). The CDR3 extends over 12 amino acids. The V end was cut by 4 bases, the J end by 7 bases, with 12 bases between. The germline CDR1 and CDR2 sequences are SGHDT and YYEEEE. The CDR3 reads CASSRRGGEQYF. For the CDR3, the DNA is TGTGCCAGCAGCCGGCGGGGCGGGGAGCAGTACTTC.

This clone was observed a handful of times. V and J are TRBV21-1 and TRBJ2-7; the table's D call, TRBD1, was not checked against the DNA. TRBV21-1 is a recognized pseudogene. CDR3 length: 17 amino acids. The CDR3 loop reads CASIAGPRGDRDYEQYF. The DNA for the CDR3 is TGTGCCAGCATCGCCGGTCCCAGGGGGGACAGGGACTACGAGCAGTACTTC.

There are a few counts of this clone. The J gene is TRBJ1-1, the V gene TRBV7-3; 8 nucleotides align to TRBD1. The CDR3 spans 16 residues. CDR1 and CDR2 from the germline V gene are SGHTA and FQGTGA. The V and J ends lost 4 bases and 0 bases, in that order; junction bases with no gene match: 7. This CDR3 is CASSSWTGHMNTEAFF. The CDR3 region has the DNA TGTGCCAGCAGCTCCTGGACAGGGCACATGAACACTGAAGCTTTCTTT.

The chain employs TRBV2 and TRBJ2-7; the D call may be TRBD1 or TRBD2 (5 bases each). There are 12 residues in the CDR3. Germline V gene data show CDR1 as SNHLY and CDR2 as FYNNEI. Between the trimmed V and J ends, which lost 8 bases and 3 bases, there was a span of 11 bases. CDR3 amino acids: CASGEGFYEQYF. CDR3 in DNA: TGTGCCAGCGGCGAGGGGTTCTACGAGCAGTACTTC.

V is TRBV30 and J is TRBJ2-1; D is unclear. CDR1 is GTSNPN and CDR2 is SVGIG in the germline V gene (reference sequence). CDR3 size: 11 residues. Between the trimmed V and J ends, which lost 4 bases and 7 bases, there was a span of 8 bases. The CDR3 nucleotides read TGTGCCTGGACAATAGGGAATGAGCAGTTCTTC. Residues: CAWTIGNEQFF.

The V and J genes are TRBV11-2 and TRBJ1-6, with D uncertain. Trimming removed 5 bases at V and 9 bases at J, with 17 bases between. The germline V gene has CDR1 SGHAT and CDR2 FQNNGV. The CDR3 is 15 residues long. The CDR3 sequence: CASSSRAEVISPLHF. DNA of the CDR3: TGTGCCAGCAGCAGCCGAGCTGAGGTGATTTCACCCCTCCACTTT.

The J gene is TRBJ1-3, the V gene TRBV5-1, with 7 bases lining up with TRBD1. V trimming: 6 bases; J trimming: 3 bases; junction bases outside the gene matches: 3. Germline V gene data show CDR1 as SGHRS and CDR2 as YFSETQ. CDR3 length: 13 amino acids. In DNA, the CDR3 is TGCGCCAGCACCGACAGGGTTGGAAACACCATATATTTT. It is translated as CASTDRVGNTIYF.

This clone was recorded only once. This rearrangement joins TRBV7-9 to TRBJ2-7, with D possibly matching TRBD2 (6 bases). This CDR3 has 15 residues. CDR1 and CDR2 from the germline V gene are SEHNR and FQNEAQ (reference sequence). V lost 4 bases and J 0 bases, leaving 13 bases between the germline ends. CDR3 nucleotides: TGTGCCAGCAGCTCGTTAGCGACTAGCTCCTACGAGCAGTACTTC. Its protein is CASSSLATSSYEQYF.

The chain employs TRBV29-1 and TRBJ1-2, with D possibly matching TRBD1 (6 bases). The CDR3 is 17 amino acids. Trimming shortened V by 1 base and J by 0 bases, and 18 bases separated the two germline ends. The germline CDR1 and CDR2 sequences are SQVTM and ANQGSEA. CDR3: CSVEAVVGAGANYGYTF. The DNA of the CDR3 is TGCAGCGTTGAAGCTGTGGTGGGGGCAGGAGCTAACTATGGCTACACCTTC.